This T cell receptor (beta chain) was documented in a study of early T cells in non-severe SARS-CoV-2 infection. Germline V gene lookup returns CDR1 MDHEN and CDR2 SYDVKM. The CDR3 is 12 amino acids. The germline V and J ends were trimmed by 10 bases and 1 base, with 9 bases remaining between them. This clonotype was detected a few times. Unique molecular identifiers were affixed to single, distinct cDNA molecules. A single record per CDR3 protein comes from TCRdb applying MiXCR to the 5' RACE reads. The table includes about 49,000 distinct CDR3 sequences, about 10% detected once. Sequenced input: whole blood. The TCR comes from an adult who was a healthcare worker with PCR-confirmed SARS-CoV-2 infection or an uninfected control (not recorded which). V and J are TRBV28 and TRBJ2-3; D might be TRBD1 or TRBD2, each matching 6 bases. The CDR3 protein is CAIRGRTDTQYF. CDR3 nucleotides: TGTGCCATTCGGGGGCGCACAGATACGCAGTATTTT.